This T cell receptor (beta chain) stems from a study of breast tumors, draining lymph nodes, adjacent tissues. General study results and limits: Tumor TCR diversity was below lymph nodes but above nontumor tissue. Data fit most tumor T cells coming from lymph node, expanding in tumor. Compared with basal-like, luminal-like tumors shared significantly more repertoire with nontumor tissue. Tumor T cell lymph node origin was a supported hypothesis, not proven.

TCRdb re-called the multiplex PCR reads through MiXCR, storing one row per CDR3 protein. The sample lists 30,000 to 35,000 distinct CDR3 sequences; about 63% were seen once. Points on this clonotype: Its matching antigen is unknown.

The CDR3 contains 16 residues. V dropped 4 bases and J dropped 5 bases, with 19 bases sitting between them. Germline CDR1 is KGHDR and CDR2 is SFDVKD. The rearrangement links TRBV24-1 to TRBJ1-2; TRBD1 might be the D (5 bases). The receptor's source is a female donor with breast cancer. Some clones in this sample may be carry-over from other donors' samples. Sample: breast tumor tissue. The CDR3: CATSDHIQGTPYGYTF. CDR3 bases: TGTGCCACCAGTGACCACATTCAGGGCACGCCGTATGGCTACACCTTC.